These 21 T cell receptor beta chains originate from one sample sequenced in a study of cytomegalovirus exposure and HLA in healthy donors (dated 2017 in TCRdb). Library preparation used the immunoSEQ multiplex PCR assay. The multiplex PCR relied on a mix of 60 forward primers for TCR Vbeta segments and 13 reverse primers for TCR Jbeta segments. In TCRdb, the immuneACCESS table is reduced to in-frame sequences with V and J assigned. These tables do not hold every clone; where another copy was compared, an unresolved V gene accounts for under half, and the others remain unexplained. This sample comprises over 100,000 clones, around three quarters of them detected only once. The top ten clonotypes cover roughly 2.5% of the sample. Sequencing was carried out using PBMCs. The source is a female donor in good health and CMV-seronegative.

This clone was detected only once. This chain uses TRBV5-1 with TRBJ1-1; 7 bases are shared with TRBD1. This CDR3 spans 14 amino acids. Per the germline V gene, CDR1 is SGHRS and CDR2 is YFSETQ. V shed 4 bases, J shed 4 bases, and the junction held 7 bases outside the gene matches. The CDR3 spells CASSLGSGGTEAFF. The CDR3, as DNA: TGCGCCAGCAGCCTAGGATCAGGGGGCACTGAAGCTTTCTTT.

CDR3 sequence (DNA): TGCGCCAGCAGCTCACAGGGTGCCACTGAAGCTTTCTTT. Translating it yields CASSSQGATEAFF. This chain connects TRBV5-1 to TRBJ1-1, with D possibly matching TRBD1 (6 bases). The CDR3 covers 13 residues. Germline loops: CDR1 SGHRS, CDR2 YFSETQ. Trimming cost V 3 bases and J 4 bases, with 10 bases left between them.

V and J are TRBV13 and TRBJ1-1; D remains ambiguous. Germline V gene data show CDR1 as PRHDT and CDR2 as FYEKMQ (reference sequence). This CDR3 is 12 amino acids long. The V gene lost 0 bases and the J gene lost 8 bases, with 7 bases spanning the gap. The DNA of the CDR3 is TGTGCCAGCAGCTTAGGCCTACTAGAAGCTTTCTTT. It codes for CASSLGLLEAFF.

This clone came up a few times. This chain joins TRBV6-1 and TRBJ2-1; 13 bases are shared with TRBD2. The CDR3 sequence is 15 residues long. Per the germline V gene, CDR1 is MNHNS and CDR2 is SASEGT. V was clipped by 2 bases and J by 9 bases; unmatched bases: 4. Written as DNA, the CDR3 is TGTGCCAGCAGTGAAACTAGCGGGGGGGCGATTGAGCAGTTCTTC. Translated: CASSETSGGAIEQFF.

V and J are TRBV2 and TRBJ1-2; 10 bases agree with TRBD1. Germline V gene data show CDR1 as SNHLY and CDR2 as FYNNEI. The CDR3 sequence is 16 residues long. V lost 5 bases to trimming and J lost 0 bases; unmatched junction nucleotides: 6. The CDR3 here is CASSQRGQGPNYGYTF. CDR3 nucleotide sequence: TGTGCCAGCAGTCAGCGGGGACAGGGGCCTAACTATGGCTACACCTTC. The entire variable domain, with the rest obtained from reference TRBV2 and TRBJ1-2, is as follows: EPEVTQTPSHQVTQMGQEVILRCVPISNHLYFYWYRQILGQKVEFLVSFYNNEISEKSEIFDDQFSVERPDGSNFTLKIRSTKLEDSAMYFCASSQRGQGPNYGYTFGSGTRLTVV.

The chain joins TRBV2 to TRBJ1-5; 8 bases are a match to TRBD1. The CDR3 is 17 amino acids. The V gene end was trimmed by 7 bases and the J gene end by 0 bases; junction bases not matched to a gene: 11. Germline CDR1 reads SNHLY; CDR2 reads FYNNEI. The CDR3: CASNTGTGNISNQPQHF. The DNA for the CDR3 is TGTGCCAGCAATACCGGGACAGGTAACATTAGCAATCAGCCCCAGCATTTT.

This chain joins TRBV13 and TRBJ2-7, with 15 bases matching TRBD2. V was pared by 5 bases and J by 3 bases, with 5 bases of the junction left unmatched. CDR1 and CDR2 (germline): PRHDT, FYEKMQ (reference sequence). There are 16 residues in the CDR3. As DNA, the CDR3 is TGTGCCAGCAGCGAAAGGACTAGCGGGGGGGTCTACGAGCAGTACTTC. Amino acids: CASSERTSGGVYEQYF.

The table lists this clone with a count of one. This chain uses TRBV5-6 with TRBJ1-1, with D possibly being TRBD1 (6 bases). V lost 4 bases and J lost 4, with 14 bases in between. The CDR3 loop spans 14 amino acids. Per germline, CDR1 SGHDT and CDR2 YYEEEE. The CDR3 nucleotides read TGTGCCAGCAGCCGCTGGACAGCAGGCACTGAAGCTTTCTTT. Translation: CASSRWTAGTEAFF.

CDR3: CASSGGASYEQYF. The CDR3 nucleotides read TGCGCCAGCAGCGGGGGGGCCTCCTACGAGCAGTACTTC. This chain joins TRBV5-1 and TRBJ2-7, with D possibly TRBD2 on 7 matching bases. CDR1 SGHRS and CDR2 YFSETQ come from the germline V gene. V lost 4 bases, J lost 0 bases, and 8 bases lay in between. The CDR3 contains 13 residues.

The chain joins TRBV4-2 to TRBJ2-3; 12 positions match TRBD2. CDR3 length equals 19 residues. Per germline, CDR1 LGHNA and CDR2 YNFKEQ. Trimming at V came to 1 base and at J to 3 bases, leaving 11 bases not matched to a gene. The CDR3 loop reads CASSQVGGASGRATDTQYF. CDR3 coding DNA: TGTGCCAGCAGCCAAGTGGGGGGGGCTAGCGGGAGGGCAACAGATACGCAGTATTTT.

The rearrangement uses TRBV5-1 and TRBJ2-5, with D maybe TRBD1 (6 bases). V lost 0 bases and J 5 bases, leaving 17 bases between the germline ends. This CDR3 is built from 16 residues. Germline CDR1 is SGHRS and CDR2 is YFSETQ. The CDR3 DNA sequence: TGCGCCAGCAGCTTGGCCGAGTCGACAGGCCCCGAGACCCAGTACTTC. Encoded protein: CASSLAESTGPETQYF.

The chain combines TRBV15 with TRBJ2-1, with 10 positions matching TRBD1. Germline V gene lookup returns CDR1 LNHNV and CDR2 YYDKDF (reference sequence). Germline trimming cut 5 bases from V and 7 bases from J; bases unmatched to any gene: 5. CDR3 length: 14 residues. CDR3 DNA: TGTGCCACCAGCGAGGGACAGGGGCGGAATGAGCAGTTCTTC. This gives the protein CATSEGQGRNEQFF. The whole variable domain, remainder taken from reference TRBV15 and TRBJ2-1, is DAMVIQNPRYQVTQFGKPVTLSCSQTLNHNVMYWYQQKSSQAPKLLFHYYDKDFNNEADTPDNFQSRRPNTSFCFLDIRSPGLGDTAMYLCATSEGQGRNEQFFGPGTRLTVL.

The CDR3 DNA reads TGTGCCTGGAGTGCAGGGGCCTCCTACGAGCAGTACTTC. It yields the protein CAWSAGASYEQYF. V and J are TRBV30 and TRBJ2-5, with D possibly TRBD1 on 6 matching bases. The J call may be in error: the DNA end matches TRBJ2-7 better. Germline CDR1 reads GTSNPN; CDR2 reads SVGIG (reference sequence). This CDR3 has 13 amino acids.

The V and J genes are TRBV12-5 and TRBJ1-5; TRBD1 aligns across 7 bases. The CDR3 has 12 residues. Unmatched junction bases numbered 5, after V lost 8 bases and J lost 7 bases. Germline-derived CDR1 and CDR2 are LGHNT and FRNRAP. CDR3 nucleotide sequence: TGTGCTAGTACAGGGGATGGGCAGCCCCAGCATTTT. It translates to CASTGDGQPQHF.

J is TRBJ2-5 and V is TRBV6-4; 11 bases match TRBD2. The CDR3 is made up of 15 amino acids. The germline V gene has CDR1 MRHNA and CDR2 SNTAGT. V lost 2 bases, J lost 2 bases, and 1 base stayed unmatched. The CDR3 DNA sequence: TGTGCCAGCAGTGACGGGACTAGCGGACAAGAGACCCAGTACTTC. It yields the protein CASSDGTSGQETQYF.

Only a few counts were recorded for this clone. The chain recombines TRBV5-6 with TRBJ1-2; 11 bases match TRBD1. The ends lost 4 bases at V and 8 bases at J; junction bases unmatched: 4. The germline V gene encodes CDR1 SGHDT and CDR2 YYEEEE. The CDR3 is 13 residues long. CDR3 DNA sequence: TGTGCCAGCAGCCAGGACAGGGGGCGAGGCTACACCTTC. It yields the protein CASSQDRGRGYTF.

The chain employs TRBV7-9 and TRBJ1-2, with 8 bases identical to TRBD1. The ends lost 3 bases at V and 6 bases at J; junction bases unmatched: 6. The CDR3 loop spans 14 amino acids. Germline V gene lookup returns CDR1 SEHNR and CDR2 FQNEAQ (reference sequence). CDR3 sequence (DNA): TGTGCCAGCAGCTTGGGTAGGACAGGGAATGGCTACACCTTC. Protein: CASSLGRTGNGYTF.

This chain connects TRBV2 to TRBJ1-5, with TRBD1 matching over 11 bases. The CDR3 is 15 residues long. Germline V gene sequence: CDR1 SNHLY, CDR2 FYNNEI. V lost 7 bases, J lost 2 bases, and 4 bases stayed unmatched. The CDR3 is CASKGGQGGNQPQHF. The CDR3 coding sequence is TGTGCCAGCAAAGGGGGACAGGGGGGCAATCAGCCCCAGCATTTT.

This clone showed up just once. The CDR3 DNA follows: TGTGCCAGCAGTTTAGGGACTAGCGGAAAAGAGCAGTACTTC. Its translation: CASSLGTSGKEQYF. This chain uses TRBV6-6 with TRBJ2-7; 11 nucleotides agree with TRBD2. The CDR3 is 14 residues long. V lost 4 bases, J lost 7 bases, and 6 bases stayed unmatched. CDR1 and CDR2 from the germline V gene are MNHNY and SVGAGI (reference sequence).

The chain uses TRBV19 and TRBJ2-5; 7 bases align to TRBD1. The better agreement between TRBJ2-7 and the DNA end casts doubt on the J call. The germline CDR1 and CDR2 sequences are LNHDA and SQIVND (reference sequence). There are 12 residues in the CDR3. The CDR3 DNA sequence: TGTGCCACCACGGGACAGTTGTACGAGCAGTACTTC. Its protein product is CATTGQLYEQYF.

The chain links TRBV5-1 to TRBJ2-5; 10 nucleotides agree with TRBD2. The CDR3 runs 15 residues. Germline-derived CDR1 and CDR2 are SGHRS and YFSETQ. V dropped 5 bases and J dropped 3; count of bases not matched to a gene: 7. The CDR3 DNA is TGCGCCAGCAGGGAGCGGGGGGGCAGAGAAGAGACCCAGTACTTC. Translated: CASRERGGREETQYF.